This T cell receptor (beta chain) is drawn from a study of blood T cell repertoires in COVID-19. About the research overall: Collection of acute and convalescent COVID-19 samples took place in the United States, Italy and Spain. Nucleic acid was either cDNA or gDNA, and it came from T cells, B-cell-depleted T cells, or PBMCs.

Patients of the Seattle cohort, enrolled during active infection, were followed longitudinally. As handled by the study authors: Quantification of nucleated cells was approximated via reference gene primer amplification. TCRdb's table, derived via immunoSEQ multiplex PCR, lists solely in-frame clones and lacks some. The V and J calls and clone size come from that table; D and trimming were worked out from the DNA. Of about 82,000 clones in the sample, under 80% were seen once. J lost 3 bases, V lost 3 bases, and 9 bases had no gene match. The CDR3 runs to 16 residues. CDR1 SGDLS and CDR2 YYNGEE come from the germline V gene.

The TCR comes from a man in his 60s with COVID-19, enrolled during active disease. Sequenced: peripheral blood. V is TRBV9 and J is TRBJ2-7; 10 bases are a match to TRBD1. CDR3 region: CASSAGDRGANYEQYF. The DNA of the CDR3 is TGTGCCAGCAGCGCGGGGGACAGGGGCGCCAACTACGAGCAGTACTTC.